This TCR beta chain was retrieved from a study of blood T cell repertoires in COVID-19. Background on the study: From the United States, Italy and Spain came samples of acute and convalescent COVID-19. T cells, B-cell-depleted T cells, or PBMCs provided the cDNA or gDNA that served as material.

As processed by the authors: Nucleated cell counts were estimated from reference gene primer amplification. The assay was immunoSEQ multiplex PCR, and TCRdb's table has in-frame clones only and misses some. Clone size and V and J calls were adopted from that table, with D and trimming inferred from the DNA. The profile shows under 250,000 clones, roughly 85% of them singletons. Trimming shortened V by 1 base and J by 11 bases, and 20 bases separated the two germline ends. The CDR3 is 15 residues long. CDR1 is SGHTA, CDR2 FQGNSA, per germline. The clonotype was recovered from an older woman with active or convalescent COVID-19. V is TRBV7-2 and J is TRBJ1-1, with D possibly TRBD1 on 6 matching bases. Material for sequencing was peripheral blood. CDR3 in amino acids: CASSLDSGVAVGAFF. The CDR3 DNA reads as TGTGCCAGCAGCTTAGATTCAGGGGTAGCTGTGGGCGCTTTCTTT.